The 30 T cell receptor beta chains below all came from one sample that was sequenced in a study of T cell responses to AZD1222 COVID-19 vaccine listed by TCRdb under 2021. Library creation used the immunoSEQ multiplex PCR assay. The table comes from immuneACCESS by way of TCRdb, which keeps in-frame sequences with V and J called. Part of the clones is missing from these tables; in studies checked, under half for an unresolved V gene and the rest for unknown reasons. This sample has approximately 120,000 clones in its table, and roughly 88% of those were observed once. Roughly 15% of the sample rests with the top ten. This specimen's time point label, interpreted: baseline before first vaccination. The specimen was peripheral blood, collected on day 0 of AZD1222 vaccination. These receptors all stem from an adult in good health.

This clone was recorded once. J is TRBJ2-5 and V is TRBV5-1; maybe TRBD1 (5 bases). CDR1 is SGHRS and CDR2 is YFSETQ in the germline V gene. V lost 3 bases, J lost 4 bases, and 13 bases lay in between. CDR3 length: 14 residues. The CDR3 reads CASSSGAVLETQYF. The DNA for the CDR3 is TGCGCCAGCAGCTCTGGGGCCGTTCTAGAGACCCAGTACTTC.

The chain has TRBV6-1 and TRBJ2-4; tentatively, D is TRBD1 (6 bases). V lost 2 bases and J 0 bases, leaving 17 bases between the germline ends. This CDR3 contains 18 residues. Germline assignment: CDR1 MNHNS and CDR2 SASEGT. The CDR3 spells CASSERALDSVAKNIQYF. DNA of the CDR3: TGTGCCAGCAGTGAAAGGGCGTTGGACAGTGTAGCCAAAAACATTCAGTACTTC.

This sequence joins TRBV29-1 and TRBJ2-7, with D perhaps TRBD2 (7 bases). Germline CDR1 and CDR2: SQVTM and ANQGSEA. Trimming shortened V by 1 base and J by 4 bases, and 11 bases separated the two germline ends. This CDR3 spans 13 amino acids. The CDR3, as DNA: TGCAGCGTTGAAGGGGGGGGCAGTTACGAGCAGTACTTC. This sequence encodes CSVEGGGSYEQYF.

As DNA, the CDR3 is TGTGCCAGCAGGGCCCCCGGCGGAGTTGGCTATGGCTACACCTTC. It is translated as CASRAPGGVGYGYTF. The chain couples TRBV27 to TRBJ1-2; D is undetermined. V was shortened by 6 bases and J by 4 bases, with 18 bases between the two germline ends. Per the germline V gene, CDR1 is MNHEY and CDR2 is SMNVEV (reference sequence). CDR3 length: 15 residues.

The V call is TRBV3-1 (or the pseudogene TRBV3-2), the J call TRBJ2-1; 9 positions agree with TRBD2. This CDR3 region has 17 residues. V lost 0 bases, J lost 4 bases, and 7 bases stayed unmatched. Germline V lookup: CDR1 LGHDT, CDR2 YNNKEL (reference sequence). DNA for the CDR3: TGTGCCAGCAGCCAAGATGTCCTAGCGGGGATATACAATGAGCAGTTCTTC. Its protein product is CASSQDVLAGIYNEQFF.

V and J are TRBV2 and TRBJ2-5; D not resolved. This CDR3 is built from 13 residues. Germline V gene lookup returns CDR1 SNHLY and CDR2 FYNNEI. The V end was cut by 7 bases, the J end by 1 base, with 10 bases between. The CDR3 DNA follows: TGTGCCAGCACCGCCAGCCTCCAAGAGACCCAGTACTTC. Protein sequence: CASTASLQETQYF.

This clone has more than one count but fewer than ten. The chain recombines TRBV25-1 with TRBJ2-1; a weak D match, TRBD2 (6 bases). In germline, CDR1 is MGHDK, CDR2 SYGVNS. There are 18 residues in the CDR3. The germline V and J ends were trimmed by 0 bases and 5 bases, with 20 bases remaining between them. The CDR3 is CASSEYTPARGNDNEQFF. Written as DNA, the CDR3 is TGTGCCAGCAGTGAATATACTCCGGCGCGGGGCAACGACAATGAGCAGTTCTTC.

The gene calls are TRBV10-3 and TRBJ1-6, with D maybe TRBD1 (6 bases). This CDR3 contains 15 residues. Trimming pared 3 bases from V and 6 bases from J, leaving 12 bases between. Germline assignment: CDR1 ENHRY and CDR2 SYGVKD. In nucleotides, the CDR3 is TGTGCCATCAGTGACTTCAGGGGCACTAATTCACCCCTCCACTTT. This encodes CAISDFRGTNSPLHF.

The chain couples TRBV7-9 to TRBJ1-2; D not certain. V was shortened by 1 base and J by 14 bases, with 17 bases between the two germline ends. CDR3 length equals 13 residues. Germline V gene sequence: CDR1 SEHNR, CDR2 FQNEAQ (reference sequence). The CDR3 region is CASSLGFSMARTF. DNA for the CDR3: TGTGCCAGCAGCTTAGGTTTCTCTATGGCTAGGACCTTC.

The chain links TRBV5-5 to TRBJ2-6; D is unresolved. This CDR3 comprises 15 residues. V dropped 1 base and J dropped 0 bases, with 5 bases sitting between them. In germline, CDR1 is SGHKS, CDR2 YYEKEE (reference sequence). This chain's CDR3 is CASSLSDSGANVLTF. The CDR3 region has the DNA TGTGCCAGCAGCTTGTCCGACTCTGGGGCCAACGTCCTGACTTTC.

This chain links TRBV24-1 with TRBJ1-5; no clear D gene. Germline V gene lookup returns CDR1 KGHDR and CDR2 SFDVKD. V lost 9 bases to trimming and J lost 2 bases, with 25 bases between them. This CDR3 has 18 residues. The CDR3 protein is CATAPGRTFTEGNQPQHF. Here the CDR3 DNA reads TGTGCCACCGCCCCGGGCCGGACCTTTACTGAAGGCAATCAGCCCCAGCATTTT.

The V call is TRBV5-6, the J call TRBJ2-7, with D uncertain. Between the trimmed V and J ends, which lost 3 bases and 2 bases, there was a span of 12 bases. The CDR3 totals 14 residues. Germline CDR1 is SGHDT and CDR2 is YYEEEE. Written as DNA, the CDR3 is TGTGCCAGCAGCTCCCTACAAGCCGCCTACGAGCAGTACGTC. Amino acid sequence: CASSSLQAAYEQYV.

The V call is TRBV28, the J call TRBJ2-1; 12 bases agree with TRBD2. Per the germline V gene, CDR1 is MDHEN and CDR2 is SYDVKM. This CDR3 comprises 14 residues. V dropped 6 bases and J dropped 8; count of bases not matched to a gene: 5. This CDR3 reads CASRLTSGRHEQFF. DNA of the CDR3: TGTGCCAGCAGACTGACTAGCGGGAGACATGAGCAGTTCTTC.

J is TRBJ1-5 and V is TRBV28; D is unclear. The CDR3 consists of 14 residues. V gave up 4 bases and J gave up 4 bases, with 11 bases separating them. Germline CDR1 is MDHEN and CDR2 is SYDVKM. This chain's CDR3 is CASSSGGLNQPQHF. DNA for the CDR3: TGTGCCAGCAGTTCAGGAGGGTTGAATCAGCCCCAGCATTTT. The full variable domain, completed using reference TRBV28 and TRBJ1-5, is DVKVTQSSRYLVKRTGEKVFLECVQDMDHENMFWYRQDPGLGLRLIYFSYDVKMKEKGDIPEGYSVSREKKERFSLILESASTNQTSMYLCASSSGGLNQPQHFGDGTRLSIL.

This rearrangement joins TRBV29-1 to TRBJ2-3, with 12 bases fitting TRBD1. This CDR3 has 20 amino acids. Per the germline V gene, CDR1 is SQVTM and CDR2 is ANQGSEA. The V gene end was trimmed by 6 bases and the J gene end by 0 bases; junction bases not matched to a gene: 19. The DNA of the CDR3 is TGCAGCGTCCACGCGCCGGGACAGGGGGCCCGCGCCCTTAGCACAGATACGCAGTATTTT. This sequence encodes CSVHAPGQGARALSTDTQYF.

This clone was detected a few times. V and J are TRBV19 and TRBJ2-1; 7 positions match TRBD1. Germline lookup yields CDR1 LNHDA and CDR2 SQIVND (reference sequence). Trimming removed 5 bases from V and 2 bases from J; junction bases left unmatched: 6. The CDR3 contains 15 residues. The CDR3 DNA follows: TGTGCCAGTAGTGTTACAGGGGACCCCTACAATGAGCAGTTCTTC. It is translated as CASSVTGDPYNEQFF.

The chain uses TRBV9 and TRBJ1-1, with D unresolved. The CDR3 is made up of 13 amino acids. The V end lost 3 bases, the J end lost 2 bases, and 8 bases lay between the germline ends. The germline CDR1 and CDR2 sequences are SGDLS and YYNGEE. The CDR3 nucleotides read TGTGCCAGCAGCGCCCTCCTTAACACTGAAGCTTTCTTT. The encoded protein is CASSALLNTEAFF.

The genes are TRBV7-9 and TRBJ2-2; D is possibly TRBD1 (5 bases). Trimming stripped 1 base from V and 5 bases from J, with 8 bases between. The germline V gene encodes CDR1 SEHNR and CDR2 FQNEAQ (reference sequence). This CDR3 is built from 14 residues. The CDR3 loop is CASSLGGATGELFF. The CDR3 DNA is TGTGCCAGCAGCTTAGGGGGCGCGACCGGGGAGCTGTTTTTT.

The chain carries TRBV28 and TRBJ1-2; TRBD1 matches at 8 bases. The germline gives CDR1 MDHEN, CDR2 SYDVKM. After removal of 6 bases from V and 8 bases from J, the junction contained 8 bases not matched to a gene. The CDR3 totals 13 residues. This CDR3 reads CASSQGQGRGYTF. Here the CDR3 DNA reads TGTGCCAGCAGCCAAGGACAGGGTAGAGGCTACACCTTC.

The J gene is TRBJ2-5, the V gene TRBV25-1; the match to TRBD1 covers 7 bases. Germline V gives CDR1 MGHDK, CDR2 SYGVNS. V trimming: 4 bases; J trimming: 3 bases; junction bases outside the gene matches: 8. The CDR3 has 15 residues. This chain's CDR3 is CASSGTGVPEETQYF. The CDR3 nucleotides read TGTGCCAGCAGTGGAACAGGGGTCCCGGAAGAGACCCAGTACTTC.

The V and J genes are TRBV14 and TRBJ2-1; 8 bases line up with TRBD2. Germline V gene lookup returns CDR1 SGHDN and CDR2 FVKESK. The CDR3 is 15 amino acids. Trimming removed 4 bases from V and 2 bases from J; junction bases left unmatched: 4. The CDR3 DNA sequence: TGTGCCAGCAGCCTTCGGGGGGGCCCCTACAATGAGCAGTTCTTC. Translating it yields CASSLRGGPYNEQFF.

This clone showed up just once. V usage is TRBV7-2 and J usage is TRBJ2-5, with TRBD2 matching 13 bases. Germline CDR1 is SGHTA and CDR2 is FQGNSA. V trimming: 5 bases; J trimming: 5 bases; junction bases outside the gene matches: 5. The CDR3 is made up of 15 amino acids. The CDR3 coding sequence is TGTGCCAGCAGCCCACTAGCGGGAGGGTTGGAGACCCAGTACTTC. It encodes CASSPLAGGLETQYF.

The CDR3 DNA reads as TGTGCCAGCAGTTCCCCCATGGGCGGGGGGAGGAATGAGCAGTTCTTC. This encodes CASSSPMGGGRNEQFF. V is TRBV6-2 or TRBV6-3 and J is TRBJ2-1; TRBD2 aligns across 8 bases. The trim removed 4 bases at V and 7 bases at J, leaving 12 bases unmatched. The CDR3 consists of 16 residues. Germline lookup yields CDR1 MNHEY and CDR2 SVGEGT.

The chain uses TRBV24-1 and TRBJ1-2; D unresolved. V was cut by 6 bases and J by 0 bases, with 10 bases left in between. Germline V gene lookup returns CDR1 KGHDR and CDR2 SFDVKD. The CDR3 has 14 residues. Written as DNA, the CDR3 is TGTGCCACCAGTCTGGGCCCACCTAACTATGGCTACACCTTC. This sequence encodes CATSLGPPNYGYTF.

This clone appeared a single time. The chain joins TRBV24-1 to TRBJ1-4; the match to TRBD1 covers 7 bases. J gave up 8 bases and V 3 bases, and 8 bases lay outside the gene matches. The CDR3 runs to 15 residues. CDR1 is KGHDR, CDR2 SFDVKD, per germline. The CDR3 nucleotides are TGTGCCACCAGTGATCCCGGACAGGATGGGGAAAAACTGTTTTTT. It is translated as CATSDPGQDGEKLFF.

The rearrangement links TRBV5-1 to TRBJ2-2, with 8 bases that match TRBD2. Trimming took 0 bases from V and 4 from J; bases not matched to a gene: 5. Germline lookup yields CDR1 SGHRS and CDR2 YFSETQ. This CDR3 is built from 16 residues. This CDR3 reads CASSLVAGGPTGELFF. The CDR3 coding sequence is TGCGCCAGCAGCTTGGTTGCGGGGGGTCCCACCGGGGAGCTGTTTTTT.

This chain's CDR3 is CASSSSVTGELFF. CDR3 in DNA: TGTGCCAGCAGCTCCTCTGTGACCGGGGAGCTGTTTTTT. The V gene is TRBV7-2, the J gene TRBJ2-2; D call uncertain. Trimming cost V 4 bases and J 5 bases, with 8 bases left between them. The germline CDR1 and CDR2 sequences are SGHTA and FQGNSA. The CDR3 sequence is 13 residues long.

This sequence joins TRBV5-5 and TRBJ2-3; no firm D call. V was clipped by 6 bases and J by 5 bases, with 19 bases between them. Germline V gene lookup returns CDR1 SGHKS and CDR2 YYEKEE (reference sequence). This CDR3 is built from 15 residues. CDR3 protein: CASTRELWVGDTQYF. The CDR3 coding sequence is TGTGCCAGCACCCGTGAGTTGTGGGTGGGAGATACGCAGTATTTT.

This clone appeared once. J is TRBJ2-2 and V is TRBV12-3 or TRBV12-4; D is undetermined. Trimming left V 2 bases short and J 6 bases short, with 7 bases between. The CDR3 contains 13 residues. CDR3 protein: CASSLIRAGELFF. Written as DNA, the CDR3 is TGTGCCAGCAGTTTAATACGGGCCGGGGAGCTGTTTTTT.

V usage is TRBV27 and J usage is TRBJ1-5, with D possibly TRBD1 on 5 matching bases. Trimming shortened V by 7 bases and J by 9 bases, and 19 bases separated the two germline ends. This CDR3 is built from 14 residues. The germline CDR1 and CDR2 sequences are MNHEY and SMNVEV (reference sequence). CDR3 in DNA: TGTGCCAGCACCCCCGGGGGTACCGGGGGGCCCCAGCATTTT. Translation: CASTPGGTGGPQHF.